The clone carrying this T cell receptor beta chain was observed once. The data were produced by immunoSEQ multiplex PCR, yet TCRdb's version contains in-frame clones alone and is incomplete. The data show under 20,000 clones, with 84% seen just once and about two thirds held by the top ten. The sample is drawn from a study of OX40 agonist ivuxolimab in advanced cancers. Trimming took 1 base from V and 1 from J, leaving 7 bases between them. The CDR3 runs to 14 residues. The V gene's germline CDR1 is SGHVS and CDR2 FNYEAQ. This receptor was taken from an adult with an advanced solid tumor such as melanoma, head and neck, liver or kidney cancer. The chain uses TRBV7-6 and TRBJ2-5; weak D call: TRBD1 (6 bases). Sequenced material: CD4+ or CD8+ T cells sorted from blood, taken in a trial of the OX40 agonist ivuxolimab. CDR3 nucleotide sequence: TGTGCCAGCAGCTTAGGGACAGCCCAAGAGACCCAGTACTTC. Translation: CASSLGTAQETQYF.